These 32 T cell receptor beta chains share one sample of origin, sequenced in a study of cytomegalovirus exposure and HLA in healthy donors. It was with 60 Vbeta and 13 Jbeta primers that the PCR ran. This table comes from immunoSEQ multiplex PCR, and its TCRdb copy is limited to in-frame clones, with some not included. The table includes about 34,000 clones, 82% detected once. Sequenced material: PBMCs. These TCRs come from a woman younger than 30 in good health and CMV-seropositive.

V gene TRBV27 combines with J gene TRBJ2-1; 11 bases fit TRBD1. Trimming at V came to 3 bases and at J to 3 bases, leaving 1 base not matched to a gene. Germline CDR1 is MNHEY and CDR2 is SMNVEV (reference sequence). CDR3 length equals 15 residues. The CDR3 DNA sequence: TGTGCCAGCAGTTTCGGGACAGGGGGCTACAATGAGCAGTTCTTC. As protein: CASSFGTGGYNEQFF.

The CDR3 region is CASSLGTKRRFYEQYF. In DNA form, the CDR3 reads TGTGCCAGCAGCTTAGGCACCAAACGGAGGTTCTACGAGCAGTACTTC. This chain joins TRBV11-2 and TRBJ2-7, with TRBD2 as a possible D gene (5 bases). V lost 1 base to trimming and J lost 3 bases, with 16 bases between them. This CDR3 has 16 amino acids. Germline values: CDR1 SGHAT, CDR2 FQNNGV. Together with reference TRBV11-2 and TRBJ2-7, the CDR3 gives the full variable domain: EAGVAQSPRYKIIEKRQSVAFWCNPISGHATLYWYQQILGQGPKLLIQFQNNGVVDDSQLPKDRFSAERLKGVDSTLKIQPAKLEDSAVYLCASSLGTKRRFYEQYFGPGTRLTVT.

The rearrangement uses TRBV29-1 and TRBJ2-5; TRBD2 might be the D (5 bases). With 4 bases removed from V and 2 bases from J, the gap between germline ends came to 17 bases. Germline V gene lookup returns CDR1 SQVTM and CDR2 ANQGSEA. The CDR3 covers 15 residues. Here the CDR3 reads CSVAGRGEGQETQYF. In nucleotides, the CDR3 is TGCAGCGTTGCGGGTCGGGGTGAGGGTCAAGAGACCCAGTACTTC.

V is TRBV27 and J is TRBJ2-5; possibly TRBD2 for D (6 bases). Looked up from germline, CDR1 is MNHEY and CDR2 is SMNVEV (reference sequence). V lost 5 bases and J 4 bases, leaving 20 bases between the germline ends. This CDR3 is 16 amino acids long. The CDR3: CASSPKAGRIGETQYF. The CDR3 nucleotides are TGTGCCAGCAGTCCCAAGGCAGGGAGGATAGGAGAGACCCAGTACTTC.

This chain connects TRBV12-2 to TRBJ2-1; the table's D gene call, TRBD2, was not cross checked with the DNA. TRBV12-2 is a documented pseudogene. This CDR3 is 18 amino acids long. Here the CDR3 reads CASRLRGGLPKTYNEQFF. The CDR3 DNA is TGTGCAAGTCGCTTACGCGGGGGCCTACCCAAAACCTACAATGAGCAGTTCTTC.

The chain links TRBV7-9 to TRBJ2-4, with 13 positions matching TRBD2. The length of the CDR3 is 18 residues. V trimming: 5 bases; J trimming: 0 bases; junction bases outside the gene matches: 7. Germline V gene lookup returns CDR1 SEHNR and CDR2 FQNEAQ (reference sequence). CDR3 bases: TGTGCCAGCAGCGTAACTAGCGGGGGGGCCTTAGCCAAAAACATTCAGTACTTC. It encodes CASSVTSGGALAKNIQYF.

The CDR3 region is CASSLGTTQYNEQFF. The CDR3 region has the DNA TGTGCCAGCAGCCTGGGTACTACCCAGTACAATGAGCAGTTCTTC. The gene calls are TRBV9 and TRBJ2-1; D not resolved. Trimming shortened V by 4 bases and J by 4 bases, and 15 bases separated the two germline ends. The CDR3 length is 15 residues. Germline V gene data show CDR1 as SGDLS and CDR2 as YYNGEE.

The gene calls are TRBV30 and TRBJ2-7, with 11 nucleotides matching TRBD2. Trimming at V came to 3 bases and at J to 5 bases, leaving 15 bases not matched to a gene. The CDR3 contains 17 residues. The V gene's germline CDR1 is GTSNPN and CDR2 SVGIG (reference sequence). The DNA for the CDR3 is TGTGCCTGGAGAGGGGGCGGGCTAGCGGGAGGAACGAACGAGCAGTACTTC. Its protein is CAWRGGGLAGGTNEQYF.

The chain employs TRBV19 and TRBJ2-7, with a tentative D call TRBD1 (6 bases). The CDR3 is made up of 16 amino acids. The germline gives CDR1 LNHDA, CDR2 SQIVND (reference sequence). The ends were cut back, 4 bases at V and 5 bases at J, with 21 bases in the middle. The CDR3 DNA sequence: TGTGCCAGTAGTACCCCAGCGGTGGGGGCCCTCAACGAGCAGTACTTC. This sequence encodes CASSTPAVGALNEQYF.

This rearrangement joins TRBV4-3 to TRBJ2-7; TRBD2 agrees at 10 bases. Germline assignment: CDR1 LGHNA and CDR2 YSLEER. After removal of 4 bases from V and 1 base from J, the junction contained 7 bases not matched to a gene. There are 16 residues in the CDR3. The CDR3 is CASSPSLAGESYEQYF. For the CDR3, the DNA is TGCGCCAGCAGCCCCTCTCTAGCGGGAGAATCCTACGAGCAGTACTTC.

The rearrangement uses TRBV5-4 and TRBJ2-5, with D unresolved. The CDR3 sequence is 12 residues long. Trimming cost V 4 bases and J 2 bases, with 6 bases left between them. CDR1 is SGHNT and CDR2 is YYREEE in the germline V gene (reference sequence). The CDR3 DNA is TGTGCCAGCAGCCATCTACAAGAGACCCAGTACTTC. Translating it yields CASSHLQETQYF.

This chain connects TRBV5-1 to TRBJ2-7; 9 bases fit TRBD1. Trimming removed 1 base from V and 3 bases from J; junction bases left unmatched: 14. Germline V gene lookup returns CDR1 SGHRS and CDR2 YFSETQ. The CDR3 is made up of 18 amino acids. CDR3 nucleotide sequence: TGCGCCAGCAGCTTGTCCCCATCGGACAGGGGAACCTACTACGAGCAGTACTTC. This encodes CASSLSPSDRGTYYEQYF.

The chain combines TRBV7-2 with TRBJ1-4; 10 bases are shared with TRBD1. In germline, CDR1 is SGHTA, CDR2 FQGNSA. The CDR3 spans 15 residues. V lost 1 base and J lost 7; bases outside the gene matches: 3. The DNA of the CDR3 is TGTGCCAGCAGCTTAGGACAGGGGGCGGGTGAAAAACTGTTTTTT. Encoded protein: CASSLGQGAGEKLFF.

Comment on this clone: One end of the junction fails to match germline, which may point to a read error. CDR3 residues: CASSHSGTGGGETQYF. CDR3 nucleotides: TGTGCCAGCAGTCACTCCGGGACAGGTGGCGGTGAGACCCAGTACTTC. The V and J genes are TRBV6-5 and TRBJ2-5; the match to TRBD1 covers 8 bases. Germline CDR1 reads MNHEY; CDR2 reads SVGAGI. The CDR3 runs 16 residues.

The V gene is TRBV19, the J gene TRBJ1-2; 8 nucleotides match TRBD1. The V and J ends lost 2 bases and 8 bases, in that order; junction bases with no gene match: 7. Germline loops: CDR1 LNHDA, CDR2 SQIVND (reference sequence). The CDR3 is 14 amino acids. CDR3 bases: TGTGCCAGTAGTATAAGCCAGGGGGCAAAAGGCTACACCTTC. It translates to CASSISQGAKGYTF. The complete variable domain, with remaining parts taken from reference TRBV19 and TRBJ1-2, reads DGGITQSPKYLFRKEGQNVTLSCEQNLNHDAMYWYRQDPGQGLRLIYYSQIVNDFQKGDIAEGYSVSREKKESFPLTVTSAQKNPTAFYLCASSISQGAKGYTFGSGTRLTVV.

The chain has TRBV19 and TRBJ2-7; possible D gene TRBD1, 5 bases. The CDR3 covers 13 residues. Trimming removed 6 bases from V and 4 bases from J, with 13 bases in between. CDR1 is LNHDA and CDR2 is SQIVND in the germline V gene (reference sequence). The CDR3 sequence is CASSPGPRYEQYF. CDR3 DNA: TGTGCCAGTAGCCCAGGGCCCAGGTACGAGCAGTACTTC.

CDR3 coding DNA: TGCGCCAGCAGCCTCTGGGGGGAGGACACTGAAGCTTTCTTT. As protein: CASSLWGEDTEAFF. The V call is TRBV5-1, the J call TRBJ1-1; perhaps TRBD1 as D (5 bases). The CDR3 has 14 residues. CDR1 is SGHRS, CDR2 YFSETQ, per germline. Trimming removed 4 bases from V and 3 bases from J, with 13 bases in between. Full variable domain (missing parts from reference TRBV5-1 and TRBJ1-1): KAGVTQTPRYLIKTRGQQVTLSCSPISGHRSVSWYQQTPGQGLQFLFEYFSETQRNKGNFPGRFSGRQFSNSRSEMNVSTLELGDSALYLCASSLWGEDTEAFFGQGTRLTVV.

The V call is TRBV6-1, the J call TRBJ1-2; D gene unclear. Germline V gene lookup returns CDR1 MNHNS and CDR2 SASEGT. Between the trimmed V and J ends, which lost 5 bases and 7 bases, there was a span of 17 bases. There are 14 residues in the CDR3. CDR3 loop: CASSSTPEGGGYTF. CDR3 in DNA: TGTGCCAGCAGTTCTACCCCCGAAGGAGGTGGCTACACCTTC.

The chain joins TRBV4-3 to TRBJ1-3, with D tentatively TRBD1 (6 bases). The germline CDR1 and CDR2 sequences are LGHNA and YSLEER. The V gene lost 4 bases and the J gene lost 0 bases, with 19 bases spanning the gap. CDR3 length equals 18 residues. The chain's CDR3 is CASSRIAPGAVSGNTIYF. The DNA for the CDR3 is TGCGCCAGCAGCCGGATCGCCCCAGGGGCGGTCTCTGGAAACACCATATATTTT.

The chain uses TRBV4-3 and TRBJ2-7; 7 bases agree with TRBD1. The V segment lost 4 bases and the J segment 10 bases; nucleotides outside the gene matches: 13. Germline V lookup: CDR1 LGHNA, CDR2 YSLEER. This CDR3 is built from 14 residues. CDR3 in DNA: TGCGCCAGCAGCCTAGACAGGGAATCAAGTAGTCAGTACTTC. Its protein product is CASSLDRESSSQYF.

V is TRBV12-2 and J is TRBJ1-5; TRBD1, the table's D call, was not compared with the DNA. TRBV12-2 is a known pseudogene. CDR3 length: 15 residues. The CDR3 reads CASRLMPGVNQPQHF. The DNA of the CDR3 is TGTGCAAGTCGCTTGATGCCAGGGGTTAATCAGCCCCAGCATTTT.

J is TRBJ2-5 and V is TRBV7-3; TRBD2 agrees at 14 bases. Unmatched junction bases numbered 5, after V lost 5 bases and J lost 0 bases. This CDR3 comprises 17 residues. Looked up from germline, CDR1 is SGHTA and CDR2 is FQGTGA. The chain's CDR3 is CASSRGLAGGHQETQYF. CDR3 in DNA: TGTGCCAGCAGCAGAGGACTAGCGGGGGGTCACCAAGAGACCCAGTACTTC.

Remarks on this clone: The junction does not match germline at one end; this may be a read error. The gene calls are TRBV7-9 and TRBJ1-6; TRBD1 agrees at 10 bases. The germline CDR1 and CDR2 sequences are SEHNR and FQNEAQ (reference sequence). The CDR3 is 13 amino acids. DNA for the CDR3: TGTTCCAGCGTCGGACAGGGGGTTGATCCCCTCCACTTT. Its protein product is CSSVGQGVDPLHF.

The chain is built from TRBV11-2 and TRBJ2-2, with unresolved D. Trimming removed 1 base at V and 1 base at J, with 10 bases between. The CDR3 contains 16 residues. The germline V gene encodes CDR1 SGHAT and CDR2 FQNNGV. CDR3 coding DNA: TGTGCCAGCAGCTTAGGGGCCAGCTTGAACACCGGGGAGCTGTTTTTT. Protein sequence: CASSLGASLNTGELFF.

The V gene is TRBV18, the J gene TRBJ2-7; 7 positions agree with TRBD1. The germline V gene encodes CDR1 KGHSH and CDR2 LQKENI. This CDR3 has 17 amino acids. The J segment lost 2 bases and the V segment lost 4 bases, leaving 14 bases of the junction unmatched. CDR3 region: CASSLLPPGTEPYEQYF. The CDR3, as DNA: TGTGCCAGCTCACTCCTACCTCCAGGGACAGAACCCTACGAGCAGTACTTC.

The V and J genes are TRBV7-9 and TRBJ2-1; 7 bases map to TRBD2. J was trimmed by 3 bases and V by 5 bases; bases with no gene match: 10. The length of the CDR3 is 16 residues. Per the germline V gene, CDR1 is SEHNR and CDR2 is FQNEAQ (reference sequence). The CDR3 spells CASSDTGLAVYNEQFF. CDR3 bases: TGTGCCAGCAGCGATACCGGCCTAGCGGTCTACAATGAGCAGTTCTTC.

The chain combines TRBV6-1 with TRBJ2-5; maybe TRBD2 (7 bases). Germline loops: CDR1 MNHNS, CDR2 SASEGT. Trimming removed 5 bases at V and 4 bases at J, with 11 bases between. The CDR3 sequence is 13 residues long. In nucleotides, the CDR3 is TGTGCCAGCAGTAGGGGGGAGGGAGAGACCCAGTACTTC. Protein product: CASSRGEGETQYF.

The J gene is TRBJ2-7, the V gene TRBV21-1; TRBD2 is the table's D call and was not checked against the DNA. TRBV21-1 is reported as a pseudogene. CDR3 length: 9 residues. DNA for the CDR3: TGTGCCCCGCGGCACGAGCAGTACTTC. Translated: CAPRHEQYF.

This chain uses TRBV11-1 with TRBJ2-5, with TRBD1 identical over 8 bases. V shed 5 bases, J shed 1 base, and the junction held 6 bases outside the gene matches. Germline CDR1 reads SGHAT; CDR2 reads FQDESV (reference sequence). The CDR3 has 15 residues. The CDR3 coding sequence is TGTGCCAGCAGCCCTGGAACAGGGGGCCAAGAGACCCAGTACTTC. Translation gives CASSPGTGGQETQYF. The variable domain in full, with the rest retrieved from reference TRBV11-1 and TRBJ2-5, is EAEVAQSPRYKITEKSQAVAFWCDPISGHATLYWYRQILGQGPELLVQFQDESVVDDSQLPKDRFSAERLKGVDSTLKIQPAELGDSAMYLCASSPGTGGQETQYFGPGTRLLVL.

This clone was detected only once. V and J are TRBV28 and TRBJ1-2, with a weak D call TRBD1 (5 bases). Trimming took 6 bases from V and 7 from J, leaving 15 bases between them. This CDR3 is built from 13 residues. Germline loops: CDR1 MDHEN, CDR2 SYDVKM. Here the CDR3 reads CASSTGSERGYTF. DNA of the CDR3: TGTGCCAGCAGCACAGGAAGCGAGCGTGGCTACACCTTC.

The chain carries TRBV7-3 and TRBJ1-1; 10 bases are shared with TRBD1. The trim removed 5 bases at V and 6 bases at J, leaving 3 bases unmatched. Per the germline V gene, CDR1 is SGHTA and CDR2 is FQGTGA. The CDR3 has 13 amino acids. CDR3 residues: CASSLTGGSEAFF. The CDR3 DNA reads TGTGCCAGCAGCCTGACAGGGGGCTCTGAAGCTTTCTTT.

This chain links TRBV11-2 with TRBJ1-6; TRBD1 aligns across 7 bases. Germline CDR1 reads SGHAT; CDR2 reads FQNNGV. V dropped 5 bases and J dropped 4; count of bases not matched to a gene: 17. This CDR3 is built from 19 residues. CDR3 sequence reads: CASSPRTGDVAAYNSPLHF. For the CDR3, the DNA is TGTGCCAGCAGCCCCCGGACAGGAGACGTCGCTGCTTATAATTCACCCCTCCACTTT. The full variable domain, completed using reference TRBV11-2 and TRBJ1-6, is EAGVAQSPRYKIIEKRQSVAFWCNPISGHATLYWYQQILGQGPKLLIQFQNNGVVDDSQLPKDRFSAERLKGVDSTLKIQPAKLEDSAVYLCASSPRTGDVAAYNSPLHFGNGTRLTVT.